These 7 T cell receptor beta chains were all obtained from the same sample, sequenced in a study of neurological immune-mediated disorders. TCRdb re-analysed the 5' RACE reads in MiXCR, keeping a single row per CDR3 protein. Counted here are roughly 62,000 distinct CDR3 sequences, about an eighth occurring once; the ten biggest clones make up over 1.5%. Sequencing was done on a sample of PBMCs. The receptors originated from a man in his 60s in good health.

As regards this clonotype: Just one base apart from a much larger clone, this may be a read error. V and J are TRBV29-1 and TRBJ1-1; 7 bases are a match to TRBD1. The CDR3 is 13 amino acids. Germline V gives CDR1 SQVTM, CDR2 ANQGSEA. CDR3 nucleotides: TGCAGCGAGGGACAGTACTTGAACACTGAAGCTTTATTT. It codes for CSEGQYLNTEALF.

This clonotype appeared many times. The chain is built from TRBV6-6 and TRBJ2-5, with 7 bases that match TRBD1. Germline V lookup: CDR1 MNHNY, CDR2 SVGAGI (reference sequence). Trimming cost V 6 bases and J 1 base; bases outside gene matches: 8. There are 15 residues in the CDR3. The CDR3 DNA reads as TGTGCCAGCAGCCCCGGGACAGACCTCCAAGAGACCCAGTACTTC. Its translation is CASSPGTDLQETQYF.

There are many counts of this clonotype. The V call is TRBV7-9, the J call TRBJ1-3; D might be TRBD1 (6 bases). Between the trimmed V and J ends, which lost 5 bases and 3 bases, there was a span of 20 bases. Germline V gene lookup returns CDR1 SEHNR and CDR2 FQNEAQ (reference sequence). CDR3 length equals 17 residues. CDR3 in DNA: TGTGCCAGCAGCCCTACCCCTCTGGGGGGCGGTGGAAACACCATATATTTT. Translated, it gives CASSPTPLGGGGNTIYF.

This clonotype appeared once. The chain joins TRBV3-1 to TRBJ2-1, with D tentatively TRBD1 (6 bases). Germline CDR1 and CDR2: LGHDT and YNNKEL (reference sequence). V lost 7 bases and J lost 10, with 14 bases in between. This CDR3 region has 12 residues. The DNA for the CDR3 is TGTGCCAGCATCCTACAGGGAAGGGAGCAGTTCTTC. Its protein product is CASILQGREQFF.

This clonotype was seen ten or more times. V and J are TRBV29-1 and TRBJ2-7; 11 nucleotides match TRBD1. The CDR3 covers 13 residues. J was trimmed by 7 bases and V by 6 bases; bases with no gene match: 8. Germline V lookup: CDR1 SQVTM, CDR2 ANQGSEA. The CDR3 here is CSVRTGGIVEQYF. CDR3 in DNA: TGCAGCGTAAGGACAGGGGGCATAGTAGAGCAGTACTTC.

This clonotype occurred many times. V usage is TRBV4-3 and J usage is TRBJ2-5, with TRBD1 as a possible D gene (6 bases). Germline V gene data show CDR1 as LGHNA and CDR2 as YSLEER. The V and J ends lost 4 bases and 1 base respectively, with 19 bases between them. There are 17 residues in the CDR3. For the CDR3, the DNA is TGCGCCAGCAGCCGCAAGGGGACACGCGTTCTCCAAGAGACCCAGTACTTC. Encoded protein: CASSRKGTRVLQETQYF.

In its sample, this clonotype was seen many times. This chain connects TRBV28 to TRBJ2-1; TRBD1 matches at 10 bases. CDR1 and CDR2 (germline): MDHEN, SYDVKM. The CDR3 loop spans 15 amino acids. The V segment lost 8 bases and the J segment 8 bases; nucleotides outside the gene matches: 12. The CDR3 bases are TGTGCCAGCGCGGACAGGGGGTACAAATCGTATGAGCAGTTCTTC. It encodes CASADRGYKSYEQFF.